Each of the 18 T cell receptor beta chains below was sequenced from the same sample in a study of tumor-infiltrating lymphocytes in primary liver carcinoma. The authors made TCR beta cDNA from approximately 490 ng total RNA with a constant-region primer. Sequencing libraries for TCR beta derived from three nested multiplex PCR rounds that used slightly modified ARM-PCR. It was with TRBV1-TRBV30 forward primers and a C-beta reverse primer that the first two PCR rounds were run, at 10 to 11 cycles each. TCRdb analysed the multiplex PCR reads with MiXCR anew, one entry per CDR3 protein. The sample lists under 130,000 distinct CDR3 sequences; around 84% were seen once. Starting material for RNA and DNA co-extraction consisted of about 20-30 mg of unsorted bulk tissue. What was sequenced was liver tumor tissue from sampling region 3. The subset denotes: tumor region T3, left-lateral pole. The receptors were gathered from a man aged 35 to 55 with primary liver carcinoma and hepatitis B virus infection.

In the case of this clonotype: One end of the junction does not line up with germline, which may come from a read error. V usage is TRBV10-3 and J usage is TRBJ1-5, with TRBD1 matching over 9 bases. CDR3 length: 14 amino acids. CDR1 ENHRY and CDR2 SYGVKD come from the germline V gene. The CDR3 sequence: CVINPTGGNQPQHF. CDR3 nucleotide sequence: TGTGTCATCAATCCGACAGGGGGTAATCAGCCCCAGCATTTT.

As concerns this clonotype: The germline gene is not matched at one end of the junction; a read error may be the cause. V and J are TRBV6-2 or TRBV6-3 and TRBJ1-5; a weak D match, TRBD1 (6 bases). The CDR3 is made up of 14 amino acids. The germline CDR1 and CDR2 sequences are MNHEY and SVGEGT. The CDR3 reads CTSKVRGNNQPQHF. The DNA for the CDR3 is TGTACCAGCAAAGTTAGGGGGAACAATCAGCCCCAGCATTTT.

Of note for this clonotype: This CDR3 is missing its conserved last phenylalanine or tryptophan, likely due to a read error. The chain links TRBV6-5 to TRBJ2-1; TRBD1 might be the D (7 bases). The CDR3 loop spans 14 amino acids. In germline, CDR1 is MNHEY, CDR2 SVGAGI. Written as DNA, the CDR3 is TGTGCCAGTAGTTACGGAGGGGGCAACAATGAGCAGTTCTTA. Translation: CASSYGGGNNEQFL.

This clonotype is labeled as large (0.1 to 1%). The V gene is TRBV6-2 or TRBV6-3, the J gene TRBJ2-7, with 9 nucleotides matching TRBD1. J was trimmed by 5 bases and V by 6 bases; bases with no gene match: 8. Germline V gene lookup returns CDR1 MNHEY and CDR2 SVGEGT. The CDR3 contains 14 residues. This CDR3 is CASSLRDRAHEQYF. CDR3 coding DNA: TGTGCCAGCAGCCTCCGGGACAGGGCCCACGAGCAGTACTTC.

On this clonotype itself: The junction does not match germline at one end; this may be a read error. J is TRBJ2-5 and V is TRBV7-9; 8 bases are a match to TRBD1. The CDR3 has 17 residues. Germline CDR1 SEHNR, CDR2 FQNEAQ (reference sequence). The CDR3 nucleotides are TGTGCCAGCATCTTAGCGCGGATAGTGGGGACAGGAGAGACCCAGTACTTC. Its translation is CASILARIVGTGETQYF.

Worth noting for this clonotype: One junction end does not reproduce the germline sequence, and a read error may be involved. The gene calls are TRBV14 and TRBJ1-1; 8 nucleotides align to TRBD1. The germline V gene encodes CDR1 SGHDN and CDR2 FVKESK. This CDR3 has 16 residues. The CDR3 protein is CVSSRGQERMDTEAFF. In nucleotides, the CDR3 is TGTGTCAGCAGCCGGGGACAGGAGAGAATGGACACTGAAGCTTTCTTT.

The chain carries TRBV6-4 and TRBJ2-5, with 9 nucleotides matching TRBD2. The CDR3 totals 15 residues. V dropped 9 bases and J dropped 4; count of bases not matched to a gene: 12. CDR1 is MRHNA and CDR2 is SNTAGT in the germline V gene. CDR3 loop: CASDRTSVTVETQYF. The CDR3, as DNA: TGTGCCAGTGACAGGACTAGCGTGACGGTAGAGACCCAGTACTTC.

Points on this clonotype: An end of the junction differs from the germline gene, which may be a read error. This chain links TRBV5-4 with TRBJ1-4; D is possibly TRBD1 (6 bases). The CDR3 runs to 12 residues. Germline CDR1 is SGHNT and CDR2 is YYREEE (reference sequence). The CDR3 nucleotides are TGTACCAGCAGCCCGAGGGGGGAAAAACAGTTTTTT. This codes for CTSSPRGEKQFF.

Only one count was recorded for this clonotype. The junction and the germline gene differ at one end; a read error may be behind it. This chain joins TRBV29-1 and TRBJ2-2, with D possibly matching TRBD2 (6 bases). This CDR3 region has 15 residues. Germline V gives CDR1 SQVTM, CDR2 ANQGSEA. This CDR3 is CRVGSSAANTGELVF. The CDR3 coding sequence is TGCAGGGTTGGGTCTAGCGCGGCGAACACCGGGGAGCTGGTTTTT.

To note about this clonotype: The germline gene is not matched at one end of the junction; a read error may be the cause. CDR3 in DNA: TGTGCCAGCAACCAAGACCTGGGATCGATGGAGACCCAGTACTTC. Translating it yields CASNQDLGSMETQYF. The chain joins TRBV4-2 to TRBJ2-5; D is undetermined. CDR3 length: 15 residues. In germline, CDR1 is LGHNA, CDR2 YNFKEQ.

On this clonotype itself: The conserved phenylalanine or tryptophan is not found at the CDR3 terminus, so this likely reflects a read error. The chain uses TRBV12-3 or TRBV12-4 and TRBJ2-3; TRBD1 agrees at 10 bases. V was clipped by 6 bases and J by 7 bases; unmatched bases: 4. The CDR3 runs to 13 residues. CDR3 in amino acids: CASRGTGDYTQYL. DNA of the CDR3: TGTGCCAGCAGGGGGACAGGGGACTATACGCAGTATTTA.

Regarding this clonotype: An end of the junction does not agree with germline; a read error may underlie this. The chain has TRBV4-1 and TRBJ2-2, with D perhaps TRBD1 or TRBD2 (5 bases each). The CDR3 consists of 15 residues. Germline V lookup: CDR1 MGHRA, CDR2 YSYEKL. The CDR3 is CASSPGAINTGELSF. The CDR3 DNA follows: TGCGCCAGCAGCCCTGGGGCCATTAACACCGGGGAGCTGTCTTTT.

On this clonotype itself: An end of the junction does not agree with germline; a read error may underlie this. The gene calls are TRBV5-4 and TRBJ2-5; D is possibly TRBD1 (6 bases). The CDR3 is 15 residues long. The germline V gene encodes CDR1 SGHNT and CDR2 YYREEE (reference sequence). The DNA for the CDR3 is TGTGCCAGCAGCCAGTCTCCGGACAGTCAAGAGACCCTGTACTTC. Its translation: CASSQSPDSQETLYF.

For this clonotype: One end of the junction fails to match germline, which may point to a read error. The chain carries TRBV10-3 and TRBJ1-5; a possible D gene is TRBD1 (6 bases). The germline gives CDR1 ENHRY, CDR2 SYGVKD. The CDR3 has 13 residues. CDR3 sequence: CAIGESTGQPQQF. CDR3 bases: TGTGCCATCGGTGAGTCGACAGGTCAGCCCCAGCAGTTT.

A word on this clonotype: A junction end diverges from the germline sequence, so it may reflect a read error. The V gene is TRBV11-3, the J gene TRBJ2-1; 7 bases are a match to TRBD2. Per germline, CDR1 SGHNT and CDR2 YENEEA. The CDR3 is 13 amino acids. CDR3 protein: CTSRSGGSWEQFF. DNA for the CDR3: TGCACCAGCAGATCGGGAGGTAGCTGGGAGCAGTTCTTC.

In regard to this clonotype: This clone may be a read error of a much larger clone one base away. This is likely a read error, given that the CDR3 carries no conserved phenylalanine or tryptophan at its end. The chain is built from TRBV29-1 and TRBJ2-1; D gene uncertain. Germline V gives CDR1 SQVTM, CDR2 ANQGSEA. The CDR3 length is 13 residues. Trimming pared 5 bases from V and 12 bases from J, leaving 20 bases between. The CDR3, as DNA: TGCAGCGTTCTGGTATCGTCCGGGCATGGGCAGTTCTTA. This encodes CSVLVSSGHGQFL.

Turning to this clonotype: Relative to the germline gene, one junction end is altered; a read error may explain this. This chain links TRBV11-2 with TRBJ2-3, with 7 bases aligning to TRBD2. Germline CDR1 SGHAT, CDR2 FQNNGV. The CDR3 is made up of 17 amino acids. As DNA, the CDR3 is TGTGCCAGCGGCTTAGACCCGGGGGAGACTAGCACAGATACGCACTATTTT. This gives the protein CASGLDPGETSTDTHYF.

Details on this clonotype: Because it lacks the conserved phenylalanine or tryptophan at the end, this CDR3 is likely a read error. The CDR3, as DNA: TGTGCCAGCAGTGGATACAGGGGTCCTACCTCTGGGGCCAACGACCTGACTTTG. Translating it yields CASSGYRGPTSGANDLTL. V is TRBV6-1 and J is TRBJ2-6; TRBD1 matches 7 bases. The CDR3 loop spans 18 amino acids. Germline CDR1 is MNHNS and CDR2 is SASEGT.